Below are 4 T cell receptor beta chains sequenced from a single sample in a study of identical twins. TCRdb used MiXCR to reprocess the 5' RACE reads, holding one entry per CDR3 protein. The data contain just over 500,000 distinct CDR3 sequences, around 20% of them singletons. A further study also used this sample, focusing on T cells expressing NK-cell markers.

The sample consisted of CD4+ T cells sorted from blood. Every receptor here comes from a woman aged 18-29 years in good health.

This chain links TRBV6-2 or TRBV6-3 with TRBJ2-3; 7 bases are a match to TRBD1. Germline V gene lookup returns CDR1 MNHEY and CDR2 SVGEGT. Trimming at V came to 4 bases and at J to 2 bases, leaving 12 bases not matched to a gene. The CDR3 is made up of 17 amino acids. The CDR3 DNA reads as TGTGCCAGCAGTTTTCCCTTGACAGGGTTCATCACAGATACGCAGTATTTT. It codes for CASSFPLTGFITDTQYF.

This clonotype has at least ten counts. This chain joins TRBV6-1 and TRBJ2-1, with 14 nucleotides matching TRBD2. Germline assignment: CDR1 MNHNS and CDR2 SASEGT. V was pared by 6 bases and J by 7 bases, with 5 bases of the junction left unmatched. The CDR3 spans 15 residues. The CDR3 spells CASRPGTSGRNEQFF. The CDR3 DNA is TGTGCCAGCAGACCCGGGACTAGCGGGAGAAATGAGCAGTTCTTC.

This clonotype was seen a few times. J is TRBJ2-1 and V is TRBV10-1; 8 bases match TRBD2. The germline CDR1 and CDR2 sequences are WNHNN and SYGVQD (reference sequence). V was pared by 7 bases and J by 3 bases, with 8 bases of the junction left unmatched. The CDR3 totals 15 residues. CDR3 sequence reads: CASNPASGFYNEQFF. The CDR3 coding sequence is TGCGCCAGCAATCCGGCTAGCGGGTTCTACAATGAGCAGTTCTTC.

There are many counts of this clonotype. The gene calls are TRBV7-9 and TRBJ1-2, with 8 bases that match TRBD1. The CDR3 runs to 13 residues. V gave up 5 bases and J gave up 3 bases; unmatched junction bases: 2. The V gene's germline CDR1 is SEHNR and CDR2 FQNEAQ (reference sequence). CDR3 loop: CASSPDRDYGYTF. In DNA, the CDR3 is TGTGCCAGCAGCCCGGACAGGGACTATGGCTACACCTTC.